This entry describes one TCR beta chain. Its specificity is unknown. These data belong to a study of Ad26.COV2.S vaccination and SARS-CoV-2 variants. Looking at the study overall: The donor was enrolled in the Ad26.COV2.S arm of the COV1001 trial. The vaccine Ad26.COV2.S was put into the muscle once, or twice with 56 days between.

Study-wide results and limits: Recipients of vaccine and of placebo showed similar breadth of their non-spike TCR repertoires.

Treatment given: over 15 received Ad26.COV2.S at low or high dose, single or two shots; 5 received placebo; per-sample allocation not given. Samples analyzed were those drawn on day 63 after the first vaccine or placebo injection. The data were produced by immunoSEQ multiplex PCR, yet TCRdb's version contains in-frame clones alone and is incomplete. The sample yields about 350,000 clones, approximately 86% seen once. This CDR3 comprises 16 residues. Germline V gene data show CDR1 as WSHSY and CDR2 as SAAADI. V was shortened by 7 bases and J by 0 bases, with 15 bases between the two germline ends. The sequenced sample was peripheral blood, obtained in a trial of Ad26.COV2.S vaccine versus placebo. V is TRBV10-2 and J is TRBJ2-2, with D perhaps being TRBD1 or TRBD2 (6 bases each). The TCR was taken from a person between 18 and 65 years old who received the Ad26.COV2.S COVID-19 vaccine or a placebo. Here the CDR3 reads CASIKEGGTNTGELFF. The CDR3 DNA reads as TGCGCCAGCATTAAGGAGGGGGGAACGAACACCGGGGAGCTGTTTTTT.